The next 8 T cell receptor beta chains were all read from a single sample in a study of T cell responses to AZD1222 COVID-19 vaccine. Assay used: immunoSEQ multiplex PCR; TCRdb lists only in-frame clones, some missing. The sample records tens of thousands of clones, around 81% being singletons. The sample in question was peripheral blood, obtained on day 0 of AZD1222 vaccination. The receptor set was obtained from an adult in good health.

The chain uses TRBV5-1 and TRBJ2-5; 12 positions agree with TRBD2. This CDR3 is 18 amino acids long. V trimming: 2 bases; J trimming: 1 base; junction bases outside the gene matches: 9. Germline CDR1 SGHRS, CDR2 YFSETQ. CDR3 loop: CASSFTTSGGGVQETQYF. The CDR3 DNA sequence: TGCGCCAGCAGCTTTACGACTAGCGGGGGAGGGGTCCAAGAGACCCAGTACTTC.

This chain joins TRBV12-3 or TRBV12-4 and TRBJ2-1; D possibly corresponds to TRBD2 (5 bases). With 3 bases removed from V and 9 bases from J, the gap between germline ends came to 12 bases. This CDR3 is 13 amino acids long. CDR3 coding DNA: TGTGCCAGCAGTTTGTATAGCGATGGTGAGCAGTTCTTC. It is translated as CASSLYSDGEQFF.

Here the CDR3 DNA reads TGTGCCAGCTGCAACCAGGGTATGAACACTGAAGCTTTCTTT. Protein sequence: CASCNQGMNTEAFF. The chain is built from TRBV27 and TRBJ1-1; possibly TRBD1 for D (5 bases). Trimming took 8 bases from V and 0 from J, leaving 13 bases between them. Looked up from germline, CDR1 is MNHEY and CDR2 is SMNVEV (reference sequence). This CDR3 spans 14 amino acids.

As concerns this clone: A read error may produce the germline difference seen at one junction end. The chain has TRBV5-1 and TRBJ1-4, with D maybe TRBD1 (5 bases). Looked up from germline, CDR1 is SGHRS and CDR2 is YFSETQ. This CDR3 is built from 15 residues. The CDR3 loop is CASSLGVRGNEKLFF. Written as DNA, the CDR3 is TGCGCCAGCAGTTTGGGGGTACGGGGTAATGAAAAACTGTTTTTT.

V is TRBV2 and J is TRBJ2-5; 9 bases are a match to TRBD2. CDR1 and CDR2 (germline): SNHLY, FYNNEI. The CDR3 covers 15 residues. Losses at the gene ends were 2 bases for V and 4 bases for J; bases not matched to a gene: 5. The CDR3 reads CASSELRGGLETQYF. In nucleotides, the CDR3 is TGTGCCAGCAGTGAACTGCGGGGGGGCCTAGAGACCCAGTACTTC. The whole variable domain, remainder taken from reference TRBV2 and TRBJ2-5, is EPEVTQTPSHQVTQMGQEVILRCVPISNHLYFYWYRQILGQKVEFLVSFYNNEISEKSEIFDDQFSVERPDGSNFTLKIRSTKLEDSAMYFCASSELRGGLETQYFGPGTRLLVL.

V and J are TRBV24-1 and TRBJ1-1; D unresolved. This CDR3 comprises 13 residues. The germline V gene encodes CDR1 KGHDR and CDR2 SFDVKD. V dropped 3 bases and J dropped 7 bases, with 11 bases sitting between them. CDR3 nucleotides: TGTGCCACCAGTGATACTAAAAGGATTGAAGCTTTCTTT. It is translated as CATSDTKRIEAFF.

V is TRBV9 and J is TRBJ2-3; the match to TRBD2 covers 8 bases. V shed 3 bases and J 0 bases; nucleotides not matched to a gene: 6. Germline V gene sequence: CDR1 SGDLS, CDR2 YYNGEE. This CDR3 contains 16 residues. The CDR3 region is CASSALAGSSTDTQYF. CDR3 in DNA: TGTGCCAGCAGCGCCTTAGCGGGGTCTAGCACAGATACGCAGTATTTT.

The V call is TRBV29-1, the J call TRBJ1-1; TRBD1 is a possible D gene (5 bases). CDR1 is SQVTM, CDR2 ANQGSEA, per germline. The CDR3 is 12 amino acids. With 3 bases removed from V and 8 bases from J, the gap between germline ends came to 13 bases. This CDR3 reads CSVDGGGQEAFF. The CDR3 coding sequence is TGCAGCGTTGACGGGGGAGGCCAAGAAGCTTTCTTT.